The 26 T cell receptor beta chains listed next were all sequenced from one sample in a study of CXCR3-negative and CXCR3-positive naive CD8 T cells. General study points: When CXCR3-positive naive cells were set against CXCR3-negative naive cells, the former had more hydrophobic TRB CDR3s.

UMI-labeled 5' RACE TRB cDNA libraries were prepared from the cells. For each CDR3 protein, TCRdb gives one entry from its re-call of the 5' RACE reads, without DNA. The sample has just under 90,000 distinct CDR3 sequences. Antigens of these TCRs are unknown. The sample consisted of naive CXCR3+ CD8+ T cells from blood. Indicated subset: CD45RO-CCR7+CD27+CD95- naive CD8+ T cells expressing CXCR3 (TNR3+). These receptors all come from a human donor in good health. Some clones in this sample may be carry-over from other donors' samples.

The chain uses TRBV7-9 and TRBJ1-1; TCRdb's D call of TRBD1 is untestable without DNA. This CDR3 has 15 amino acids. Germline V gives CDR1 SEHNR, CDR2 FQNEAQ (reference sequence). CDR3 region: CASSSAMTAKAEAFF.

This rearrangement joins TRBV6-5 to TRBJ1-4. This CDR3 is built from 14 residues. Germline V lookup: CDR1 MNHEY, CDR2 SVGAGI. The CDR3 is CASSPEDGHEKLFF.

The chain uses TRBV5-1 and TRBJ1-6; the D gene TCRdb calls, TRBD1, cannot be checked with no DNA. Germline CDR1 and CDR2: SGHRS and YFSETQ. This CDR3 has 15 residues. The CDR3 reads CATQWEEGDNSPLHF.

This rearrangement joins TRBV6-2 or TRBV6-3 to TRBJ1-3; TCRdb selects TRBD1, and the lack of DNA leaves this call unchecked. The germline gives CDR1 MNHEY, CDR2 SVGEGT. This CDR3 contains 16 residues. The CDR3 here is CASSYLDTDSGNTIYF.

The chain carries TRBV6-2 or TRBV6-3 and TRBJ2-7; the TCRdb D gene call, TRBD1, has no DNA to confirm it. Germline V gene sequence: CDR1 MNHEY, CDR2 SVGEGT. The CDR3 length is 16 residues. The CDR3 protein is CASSSGTCASSYEQYF.

V is TRBV20-1 and J is TRBJ2-7; TCRdb designates TRBD1, a call that cannot be tested without DNA. This CDR3 is 13 amino acids long. The germline gives CDR1 DFQATT, CDR2 SNEGSKA (reference sequence). CDR3 amino acids: CSATSGQGYEQYF.

This chain joins TRBV12-3 or TRBV12-4 and TRBJ2-2. This CDR3 spans 12 amino acids. CDR3 loop: CASSLPGGELFF.

This chain's CDR3 is CASTAAGGITDTQYF. V gene TRBV12-3 or TRBV12-4 combines with J gene TRBJ2-3; as DNA is missing, the TRBD2 call by TCRdb cannot be tested. The CDR3 is 15 amino acids.

This chain joins TRBV2 and TRBJ2-3. CDR3 length equals 13 residues. Germline-derived CDR1 and CDR2 are SNHLY and FYNNEI. CDR3 sequence reads: CASRDSPTDTQYF.

The gene calls are TRBV4-1 and TRBJ2-5; TCRdb designates TRBD2, a call that cannot be tested without DNA. The CDR3 is 17 amino acids. Germline values: CDR1 MGHRA, CDR2 YSYEKL. The CDR3 sequence: CASRSQAGLAGGETQYF.

The gene calls are TRBV11-3 and TRBJ2-1. The germline V gene encodes CDR1 SGHNT and CDR2 YENEEA. This CDR3 contains 12 residues. The CDR3 loop reads CASSHYSNEQFF. Variable domain in full (rest from reference TRBV11-3 and TRBJ2-1): EAGVVQSPRYKIIEKKQPVAFWCNPISGHNTLYWYLQNLGQGPELLIRYENEEAVDDSQLPKDRFSAERLKGVDSTLKIQPAELGDSAVYLCASSHYSNEQFFGPGTRLTVL.

The chain recombines TRBV28 with TRBJ2-1; checking the TCRdb D call of TRBD1 is not possible without DNA. Germline CDR1 MDHEN, CDR2 SYDVKM. This CDR3 is 13 amino acids long. CDR3 sequence: CASTLTGYNEQFF.

This chain links TRBV21-1 with TRBJ1-1. TRBV21-1 counts as a pseudogene. The CDR3 sequence is 17 residues long. This chain's CDR3 is CASSKGQGKRMNTEAFF.

The chain employs TRBV5-1 and TRBJ1-2; no DNA is available, so the TRBD1 call from TCRdb remains unchecked. This CDR3 contains 12 residues. Germline lookup yields CDR1 SGHRS and CDR2 YFSETQ. CDR3 protein: CASTRDSYGYTF.

The chain links TRBV10-3 to TRBJ2-5; without DNA, the TCRdb call of TRBD1 cannot be checked. The CDR3 covers 14 residues. Germline CDR1 is ENHRY and CDR2 is SYGVKD. CDR3 sequence reads: CAISDRTGGETQYF.

The V and J genes are TRBV5-1 and TRBJ2-2. The CDR3 has 16 residues. CDR1 is SGHRS and CDR2 is YFSETQ in the germline V gene. The CDR3 reads CASSLDLGPNTGELFF.

The chain combines TRBV5-1 with TRBJ2-7. The CDR3 runs to 15 residues. CDR1 is SGHRS and CDR2 is YFSETQ in the germline V gene. The CDR3: CASSLGATRNYEQYF.

The V call is TRBV7-9, the J call TRBJ2-5; there is no DNA to check the TCRdb D call of TRBD2. This CDR3 is built from 14 residues. Germline V gives CDR1 SEHNR, CDR2 FQNEAQ (reference sequence). CDR3 in amino acids: CASSPEGWQETQYF.

This chain links TRBV6-5 with TRBJ2-3. The CDR3 sequence is 15 residues long. CDR1 and CDR2 (germline): MNHEY, SVGAGI. This CDR3 is CASSYSMFGPDTQYF.

The genes are TRBV6-1 and TRBJ2-1; TCRdb returns TRBD1, unconfirmable since there is no DNA. The CDR3 totals 11 residues. Germline CDR1 and CDR2: MNHNS and SASEGT. The CDR3: CASDPGVEQFF.

This chain links TRBV10-3 with TRBJ2-7. Germline lookup yields CDR1 ENHRY and CDR2 SYGVKD. This CDR3 contains 12 residues. CDR3 sequence reads: CAISEYGGEQYF.

V gene TRBV6-5 combines with J gene TRBJ1-5. The CDR3 is 16 residues long. Germline values: CDR1 MNHEY, CDR2 SVGAGI. The CDR3 sequence is CASSYSRGWANQPQHF.

The chain uses TRBV12-3 or TRBV12-4 and TRBJ1-2. The CDR3 runs 13 residues. CDR3 sequence: CASSLGRSYGYTF.

The gene calls are TRBV20-1 and TRBJ2-5; no DNA is available, so the TRBD1 call from TCRdb remains unchecked. In germline, CDR1 is DFQATT, CDR2 SNEGSKA (reference sequence). CDR3 length equals 12 residues. The chain's CDR3 is CSARAGGTPQYF.

This CDR3 is CASSPSRNSDPPFF. This chain links TRBV28 with TRBJ2-1; lacking DNA, the TRBD1 call made by TCRdb goes unchecked. The CDR3 spans 14 residues. Germline CDR1 is MDHEN and CDR2 is SYDVKM.

The chain combines TRBV14 with TRBJ2-1. The CDR3 extends over 14 amino acids. Germline CDR1 is SGHDN and CDR2 is FVKESK. CDR3 residues: CASSQDQALNEQFF.